Detailed here is one TCR beta chain. Its target is not known. This record comes from a study of shared clonotypes between healthy human individuals. General study results and limits: Depth was large, yet rarefaction showed that sorted-subset sequencing was incomplete. Blood was the sole source, and tissue repertoires probably differ.

There are 13 residues in the CDR3. Trimming left V 6 bases short and J 7 bases short, with 15 bases between. The V gene's germline CDR1 is MNHNY and CDR2 SVGAGI (reference sequence). The method was immunoSEQ multiplex PCR; TCRdb's version includes in-frame clones alone and lacks a portion of them. The sample has 1.5 million to 2.5 million clones; roughly 95% are singletons. CD45RO-negative, CCR7-selected cells formed the naive CD8 fraction, which excluded terminally differentiated effector memory CD45RA+ cells. Each of the donors was a healthy adult who was HIV-negative and had not had a recent acute infection or vaccination.

V gene TRBV6-6 combines with J gene TRBJ1-2; tentatively, D is TRBD1 (6 bases). The clonotype was recovered from a man aged 18 to 29 in good health. Sequencing input: naive CD8+ T cells sorted from blood. Written as DNA, the CDR3 is TGTGCCAGCAGCCCTACAGGGACCGGTGGCTACACCTTC. Translating it yields CASSPTGTGGYTF.